The 32 T cell receptor beta chains given below trace back to one sample, sequenced in a study of shared clonotypes between healthy human individuals. Sequencing was performed with immunoSEQ multiplex PCR; in TCRdb, only in-frame clones are kept and a portion is missing. The sample holds roughly 1,100,000 clones, around 76% seen once. The specimen sequenced was memory CD4+ T cells sorted from blood. Sample subset: CD45RA-negative fraction. These receptors all come from a man aged 18 to 30 in good health.

The chain joins TRBV5-1 to TRBJ1-6, with D possibly matching TRBD1 (6 bases). The CDR3 covers 16 residues. Looked up from germline, CDR1 is SGHRS and CDR2 is YFSETQ. V was pared by 0 bases and J by 7 bases, with 14 bases between. CDR3 DNA: TGCGCCAGCAGCTTGGCTAATCAGGGGATCAATTCACCCCTCCACTTT. It codes for CASSLANQGINSPLHF.

The chain couples TRBV18 to TRBJ2-3; 9 bases match TRBD2. CDR3 length equals 20 residues. The germline V gene has CDR1 KGHSH and CDR2 LQKENI. J gave up 1 base and V 2 bases, and 16 bases lay outside the gene matches. The chain's CDR3 is CASSPLTARGGALRTDTQYF. The CDR3 region has the DNA TGTGCCAGCTCACCATTAACAGCCCGCGGGGGGGCCTTACGCACAGATACGCAGTATTTT.

V and J are TRBV7-2 and TRBJ2-1; weak D call: TRBD1 (5 bases). The CDR3 contains 14 residues. Trimming pared 5 bases from V and 2 bases from J, leaving 10 bases between. CDR1 and CDR2 from the germline V gene are SGHTA and FQGNSA. CDR3 DNA sequence: TGTGCCAGCAGCCCCGGACAAGCCTACAATGAGCAGTTCTTC. Translating gives CASSPGQAYNEQFF.

In regard to this clone: Other DNA sequences in this specimen translate into the identical CDR3. The chain employs TRBV5-1 and TRBJ2-7; TRBD1 might be the D (5 bases). CDR1 SGHRS and CDR2 YFSETQ come from the germline V gene. Trimming took 5 bases from V and 3 from J, leaving 9 bases between them. This CDR3 comprises 12 residues. The CDR3 region is CASSSQGYEQYF. The DNA for the CDR3 is TGCGCCAGCAGTTCCCAGGGCTACGAGCAGTACTTC.

The chain joins TRBV28 to TRBJ1-5; 9 nucleotides agree with TRBD1. This CDR3 contains 17 residues. Germline assignment: CDR1 MDHEN and CDR2 SYDVKM. V was clipped by 6 bases and J by 5 bases; unmatched bases: 14. The CDR3: CASSLMGRQGGYQPQHF. The DNA of the CDR3 is TGTGCCAGCAGCCTGATGGGCAGACAGGGGGGTTATCAGCCCCAGCATTTT.

The chain employs TRBV4-3 and TRBJ2-1; 9 bases map to TRBD2. The CDR3 consists of 16 residues. Germline CDR1 and CDR2: LGHNA and YSLEER. J lost 4 bases, V lost 4 bases, and 8 bases had no gene match. CDR3 protein: CASSLLSSGNYNEQFF. CDR3 nucleotides: TGCGCCAGCAGCCTACTATCTAGCGGGAATTACAATGAGCAGTTCTTC.

This clone was observed a single time. The chain links TRBV30 to TRBJ1-2, with D hard to call. This CDR3 has 11 residues. Germline lookup yields CDR1 GTSNPN and CDR2 SVGIG (reference sequence). Trimming removed 4 bases at V and 4 bases at J, with 7 bases between. The CDR3 coding sequence is TGTGCCTGGAAATTCTCCTATGGCTACACCTTC. It specifies CAWKFSYGYTF.

V is TRBV2 and J is TRBJ1-6; possible D gene TRBD1, 6 bases. Trimming took 3 bases from V and 6 from J, leaving 27 bases between them. CDR1 is SNHLY, CDR2 FYNNEI, per germline. This CDR3 contains 20 residues. This CDR3 reads CASSDENREQLWYSNSPLHF. CDR3 nucleotides: TGTGCCAGCAGTGACGAGAACAGGGAACAATTATGGTATAGTAATTCACCCCTCCACTTT. Drawing the rest from reference TRBV2 and TRBJ1-6, the complete variable domain is EPEVTQTPSHQVTQMGQEVILRCVPISNHLYFYWYRQILGQKVEFLVSFYNNEISEKSEIFDDQFSVERPDGSNFTLKIRSTKLEDSAMYFCASSDENREQLWYSNSPLHFGNGTRLTVT.

The CDR3 bases are TGTGCCAGCTCGACAGCTACTAATCAGCCCCAGCATTTT. Translation gives CASSTATNQPQHF. The V gene is TRBV18, the J gene TRBJ1-5; TRBD1 might be the D (5 bases). The CDR3 runs to 13 residues. Trimming pared 6 bases from V and 4 bases from J, leaving 10 bases between. Germline V gene data show CDR1 as KGHSH and CDR2 as LQKENI. Using reference TRBV18 and TRBJ1-5 for the parts outside the CDR3, the full variable domain is NAGVMQNPRHLVRRRGQEARLRCSPMKGHSHVYWYRQLPEEGLKFMVYLQKENIIDESGMPKERFSAEFPKEGPSILRIQQVVRGDSAAYFCASSTATNQPQHFGDGTRLSIL.

This clone came up once. This chain joins TRBV19 and TRBJ2-3; a weak D match, TRBD2 (5 bases). Looked up from germline, CDR1 is LNHDA and CDR2 is SQIVND (reference sequence). The CDR3 is 14 amino acids. V lost 6 bases and J 12 bases, leaving 22 bases between the germline ends. The DNA of the CDR3 is TGTGCCAGTAGCGGGCCTAGCCGAGGCCTGCCACAGTATTTT. Translating it yields CASSGPSRGLPQYF.

This clone appeared once. V gene TRBV28 combines with J gene TRBJ1-2; 9 nucleotides line up with TRBD1. CDR3 length: 15 residues. CDR1 MDHEN and CDR2 SYDVKM come from the germline V gene. J was trimmed by 4 bases and V by 5 bases; bases with no gene match: 8. CDR3 sequence: CASSVPGQGVYGYTF. The CDR3 region has the DNA TGTGCCAGCAGTGTCCCGGGACAGGGAGTCTATGGCTACACCTTC.

This clone appeared a single time. This chain joins TRBV30 and TRBJ2-4, with 9 bases aligning to TRBD2. CDR3 length equals 13 residues. The germline gives CDR1 GTSNPN, CDR2 SVGIG (reference sequence). With V trimmed by 0 bases and J by 7 bases, 1 base remained unmatched. In nucleotides, the CDR3 is TGTGCCTGGAGTGTAGGGACTAGCAACATTCAGTACTTC. Its protein is CAWSVGTSNIQYF. Using reference TRBV30 and TRBJ2-4 for the parts outside the CDR3, the full variable domain is SQTIHQWPATLVQPVGSPLSLECTVEGTSNPNLYWYRQAAGRGLQLLFYSVGIGQISSEVPQNLSASRPQDRQFILSSKKLLLSDSGFYLCAWSVGTSNIQYFGAGTRLSVL.

The chain carries TRBV7-2 and TRBJ2-3; 11 nucleotides align to TRBD2. CDR1 and CDR2 from the germline V gene are SGHTA and FQGNSA. V shed 5 bases and J 2 bases; nucleotides not matched to a gene: 6. The CDR3 is 16 residues long. CDR3 residues: CASSPLAGGPTDTQYF. The CDR3 nucleotides are TGTGCCAGCAGCCCCTTAGCGGGGGGGCCCACAGATACGCAGTATTTT.

A few counts support this clone. This chain uses TRBV20-1 with TRBJ1-2, with unresolved D. Germline V gene data show CDR1 as DFQATT and CDR2 as SNEGSKA (reference sequence). The CDR3 sequence is 11 residues long. V lost 3 bases and J lost 8, with 10 bases in between. The CDR3 loop reads CSARGINGYTF. Written as DNA, the CDR3 is TGCAGTGCTAGGGGAATAAACGGCTACACCTTC.

J is TRBJ2-5 and V is TRBV30; 16 bases fit TRBD2. The J call may be wrong; the DNA end is better matched by TRBJ2-7. The CDR3 consists of 16 residues. Germline CDR1 reads GTSNPN; CDR2 reads SVGIG (reference sequence). Here the CDR3 DNA reads TGTGCCTGGAGCCTAGGGACTAGCGGGAGGGGCCACGAGCAGTACTTC. Amino acids: CAWSLGTSGRGHEQYF.

About this clone: This sample includes further DNA sequences coding for the same CDR3. The V call is TRBV28, the J call TRBJ1-5; no definite D call. This CDR3 contains 14 residues. V lost 6 bases to trimming and J lost 0 bases, with 9 bases between them. Germline V gene data show CDR1 as MDHEN and CDR2 as SYDVKM. CDR3 region: CASRSGDSNQPQHF. CDR3 DNA sequence: TGTGCCAGCAGGTCGGGAGATAGCAATCAGCCCCAGCATTTT. Supplemented by reference TRBV28 and TRBJ1-5, the full variable domain reads DVKVTQSSRYLVKRTGEKVFLECVQDMDHENMFWYRQDPGLGLRLIYFSYDVKMKEKGDIPEGYSVSREKKERFSLILESASTNQTSMYLCASRSGDSNQPQHFGDGTRLSIL.

This chain joins TRBV15 and TRBJ2-1; TRBD1 is a possible D gene (6 bases). This CDR3 has 14 residues. CDR1 and CDR2 from the germline V gene are LNHNV and YYDKDF (reference sequence). V was pared by 0 bases and J by 7 bases, with 10 bases between. CDR3 region: CATSRDRQANEQFF. CDR3 coding DNA: TGTGCCACCAGCAGAGATAGACAGGCTAATGAGCAGTTCTTC.

V gene TRBV6-1 combines with J gene TRBJ2-7, with D uncertain. V lost 1 base, J lost 3 bases, and 10 bases lay in between. Germline V gene lookup returns CDR1 MNHNS and CDR2 SASEGT. The CDR3 covers 14 residues. Here the CDR3 reads CASSEEVTIYEQYF. The CDR3 DNA reads TGTGCCAGCAGTGAAGAGGTCACCATCTACGAGCAGTACTTC.

This chain uses TRBV4-1 with TRBJ2-5; possible D gene TRBD1, 8 bases. CDR1 is MGHRA and CDR2 is YSYEKL in the germline V gene. CDR3 length: 18 amino acids. V dropped 4 bases and J dropped 5 bases, with 26 bases sitting between them. CDR3 amino acids: CASSPVRPPTGGGETQYF. In nucleotides, the CDR3 is TGCGCCAGCAGCCCCGTCCGTCCTCCTACAGGGGGAGGGGAGACCCAGTACTTC.

The chain uses TRBV30 and TRBJ2-3; the D gene could be TRBD1 or TRBD2 (6 bases each). The CDR3 covers 14 residues. Germline V lookup: CDR1 GTSNPN, CDR2 SVGIG (reference sequence). Trimming stripped 2 bases from V and 5 bases from J, with 14 bases between. The CDR3 sequence: CAWSRGRGEDTQYF. CDR3 coding DNA: TGTGCCTGGAGTAGAGGAAGGGGGGAAGATACGCAGTATTTT.

The gene calls are TRBV7-2 and TRBJ2-3, with D uncertain. Trimming took off 5 bases at V and 3 bases at J, with 9 bases between the two ends. Germline CDR1 reads SGHTA; CDR2 reads FQGNSA. CDR3 size: 13 residues. This CDR3 is CASSATTTDTQYF. As DNA, the CDR3 is TGTGCCAGCAGCGCCACGACGACAGATACGCAGTATTTT.

The chain has TRBV6-5 and TRBJ2-7, with D possibly being TRBD1 (5 bases). CDR1 is MNHEY and CDR2 is SVGAGI in the germline V gene. Trimming took 4 bases from V and 6 from J, leaving 19 bases between them. This CDR3 is built from 15 residues. Here the CDR3 DNA reads TGTGCCAGCAGTTGGGGCCTTTTTCGTGGAAGCGAGCAGTACTTC. Protein sequence: CASSWGLFRGSEQYF.

Notes on this clone: In the same sample, other DNA sequences code for this CDR3. J is TRBJ2-2 and V is TRBV9; D is undetermined. CDR1 is SGDLS and CDR2 is YYNGEE in the germline V gene. CDR3 size: 16 residues. Deletions cut 0 bases from V and 4 bases from J, with 13 bases between. The CDR3 spells CASSVGLGSGTGELFF. The CDR3 nucleotides read TGTGCCAGCAGCGTAGGCCTTGGCTCCGGCACCGGGGAGCTGTTTTTT.

This clone was recorded only once. The same CDR3 also results from other DNA sequences found in this sample. The chain employs TRBV5-1 and TRBJ2-1; 8 positions agree with TRBD2. The CDR3 has 15 residues. From germline, CDR1 is SGHRS and CDR2 YFSETQ. J gave up 3 bases and V 3 bases, and 5 bases lay outside the gene matches. The CDR3 DNA sequence: TGCGCCAGCAGCTCGGCGGGAGGCCTCTACAATGAGCAGTTCTTC. It translates to CASSSAGGLYNEQFF.

The chain recombines TRBV9 with TRBJ2-3, with TRBD2 as a possible D gene (6 bases). Germline loops: CDR1 SGDLS, CDR2 YYNGEE. Trimming left V 3 bases short and J 3 bases short, with 14 bases between. The CDR3 spans 15 residues. CDR3: CASSDYGGVTDTQYF. The CDR3 DNA follows: TGTGCCAGCAGCGATTACGGGGGAGTGACAGATACGCAGTATTTT.

The chain is built from TRBV6-1 and TRBJ2-2; TRBD1 agrees at 7 bases. The germline gives CDR1 MNHNS, CDR2 SASEGT. Trimming removed 6 bases from V and 4 bases from J; junction bases left unmatched: 8. The CDR3 spans 15 residues. The CDR3 sequence is CASRGPGTATGELFF. CDR3 DNA sequence: TGTGCCAGCAGGGGGCCCGGGACAGCCACCGGGGAGCTGTTTTTT.

V usage is TRBV30 and J usage is TRBJ2-1; 7 nucleotides line up with TRBD1. Germline-derived CDR1 and CDR2 are GTSNPN and SVGIG (reference sequence). The trim removed 2 bases at V and 7 bases at J, leaving 8 bases unmatched. This CDR3 comprises 14 residues. CDR3: CAWSRGGMRNEQFF. CDR3 in DNA: TGTGCCTGGAGTCGAGGGGGCATGAGGAATGAGCAGTTCTTC.

To note about this clone: The junction and the germline gene differ at one end; a read error may be behind it. In nucleotides, the CDR3 is TGTGCCAGCAGCTTGAATACTGAAGCTTTCTTT. It yields the protein CASSLNTEAFF. V and J are TRBV7-8 and TRBJ1-1; no reliable D call. Looked up from germline, CDR1 is SGHVS and CDR2 is FQNEAQ. This CDR3 spans 11 amino acids.

The chain employs TRBV19 and TRBJ2-7; D ambiguous. Per the germline V gene, CDR1 is LNHDA and CDR2 is SQIVND (reference sequence). The CDR3 runs 12 residues. The V and J ends lost 2 bases and 4 bases respectively, with 6 bases between them. CDR3 DNA sequence: TGTGCCAGTAGTATAAGCCGATACGAGCAGTACTTC. Residues: CASSISRYEQYF.

This clone was observed a handful of times. The genes are TRBV4-2 and TRBJ2-1; TRBD2 matches 15 bases. The CDR3 sequence is 18 residues long. Trimming removed 3 bases from V and 12 bases from J; junction bases left unmatched: 15. CDR1 is LGHNA, CDR2 YNFKEQ, per germline. The CDR3 here is CASSQGLAGGPSGLGQFF. In DNA form, the CDR3 reads TGTGCCAGCAGCCAGGGACTAGCGGGGGGACCATCGGGGCTCGGGCAGTTCTTC.

This chain connects TRBV29-1 to TRBJ2-3; 8 bases match TRBD1. V lost 2 bases to trimming and J lost 4 bases; unmatched junction nucleotides: 8. This CDR3 is built from 15 residues. Germline V gives CDR1 SQVTM, CDR2 ANQGSEA. In DNA, the CDR3 is TGCAGCGTTGAATGGGGTCAGGGGGCAGCAGATACGCAGTATTTT. It yields the protein CSVEWGQGAADTQYF.

The V call is TRBV6-1, the J call TRBJ2-2; D unclear. V was pared by 6 bases and J by 6 bases, with 17 bases between. CDR1 and CDR2 from the germline V gene are MNHNS and SASEGT. This CDR3 is built from 15 residues. This CDR3 reads CASRTGLLKAGELFF. The CDR3 coding sequence is TGTGCCAGCAGGACCGGCCTTCTGAAGGCCGGGGAGCTGTTTTTT.